The source of this T cell receptor beta chain is a study of Ad26.COV2.S vaccination and SARS-CoV-2 variants. Across the whole study: The trial was COV1001 and the donor's arm was Ad26.COV2.S.

This clone was counted only a few times. Assay used: immunoSEQ multiplex PCR; TCRdb lists only in-frame clones, some missing. The sample has about 350,000 clones; 75% to 90% are singletons. Stated treatment: around 19 received Ad26.COV2.S at low or high dose, single or two shots; a few received placebo; per-sample allocation not given. The investigators took samples on day 63 after the first vaccine or placebo injection. Source: peripheral blood, taken in a trial of Ad26.COV2.S vaccine versus placebo. This clonotype was obtained from a person between 18 and 65 years old who received the Ad26.COV2.S COVID-19 vaccine or a placebo.

CDR3 DNA sequence: TGTGCCAGCAGCCAAGAGGGCAGGGGGAATGGCTACACCTTC. Its translation is CASSQEGRGNGYTF. V usage is TRBV3-1 (or the pseudogene TRBV3-2) and J usage is TRBJ1-2; 7 bases fit TRBD1. Trimming took 0 bases from V and 6 from J; bases not matched to a gene: 4. The CDR3 spans 14 residues. Germline V gene lookup returns CDR1 LGHDT and CDR2 YNNKEL (reference sequence).